This entry concerns a single TCR beta chain. Its cognate antigen is unknown. This sample is part of a study of T cell responses to AZD1222 COVID-19 vaccine. At the level of the study: Second-dose groups at about 4 or about 12 weeks were pooled. Overall study findings and caveats: Following two doses of AZD1222, Spike-specific TCR breadth and depth rose. As reported, nearly half of all spike-specific TCRs target variant regions that are unmutated. Without day 14 samples, only post-peak T cell repertoires were studied.

Libraries were prepared by immunoSEQ multiplex PCR; TCRdb keeps only in-frame clonotypes and omits some of them. The repertoire holds fewer than 150,000 clones, with about 90% as singletons. Germline V CDR1 and CDR2: SGHRS, YFSETQ. With V trimmed by 4 bases and J by 5 bases, 9 bases remained unmatched. This CDR3 has 16 amino acids. The TCR comes from an adult in good health. Source: peripheral blood, taken on day 0 of AZD1222 vaccination. The genes are TRBV5-1 and TRBJ2-1, with 10 bases matching TRBD1. CDR3 protein: CASSRGQGSGNNEQFF. CDR3 DNA: TGCGCCAGCAGCCGGGGACAGGGGTCTGGTAACAATGAGCAGTTCTTC. Complete variable domain (other parts from reference TRBV5-1 and TRBJ2-1): KAGVTQTPRYLIKTRGQQVTLSCSPISGHRSVSWYQQTPGQGLQFLFEYFSETQRNKGNFPGRFSGRQFSNSRSEMNVSTLELGDSALYLCASSRGQGSGNNEQFFGPGTRLTVL.